The rows below give T cell receptor beta chains drawn from one sample of a study of cytomegalovirus exposure and HLA in healthy donors. The method was immunoSEQ multiplex PCR; TCRdb's version includes in-frame clones alone and lacks a portion of them. The sample has 130,000 to 150,000 clones, 65% to 80% seen once. Sequenced sample: PBMCs. The origin of the receptors is a woman in her fifties or sixties in good health and CMV-seropositive. The CDR3 runs from the conserved cysteine through the conserved F or W. A D gene is named only where the DNA matches it firmly. Clone size is stated in some rows and not others, as once, few, many or a class when expanded.

d_gene: -; v_gene: TRBV28; j_gene: TRBJ1-4; abundance: -; CDR3nt: TGTGCCAGCACCACCACCGGCGGGGGAATTGGGGAAAAACTGTTTTTT; CDR3aa: CASTTTGGGIGEKLFF
d_gene: -; v_gene: TRBV6-6; j_gene: TRBJ1-1; abundance: -; CDR3nt: TGTGCCAGCAATAAAGCCCAGAACACTGAAGCTTTCTTT; CDR3aa: CASNKAQNTEAFF
d_gene: -; v_gene: TRBV5-1; j_gene: TRBJ1-4; abundance: once; CDR3nt: TGCGCCAGCAGCCCGGGTAGCGCGGCTAATGAAAAACTGTTTTTT; CDR3aa: CASSPGSAANEKLFF
d_gene: -; v_gene: TRBV2; j_gene: TRBJ1-2; abundance: -; CDR3nt: TGTGCCAGCATCAGTGTACAGGGACTAGCTAACTATGGCTACACCTTC; CDR3aa: CASISVQGLANYGYTF
d_gene: TRBD1; v_gene: TRBV29-1; j_gene: TRBJ1-2; abundance: -; CDR3nt: TGCAGCGTAGACCCAGGACAGGGAGATTACTATGGCTACACCTTC; CDR3aa: CSVDPGQGDYYGYTF
d_gene: TRBD1; v_gene: TRBV19; j_gene: TRBJ2-1; abundance: -; CDR3nt: TGTGCCAGTATTCGGGGACAGGGCTTGTTGAGGAATGAGCAGTTCTTC; CDR3aa: CASIRGQGLLRNEQFF
d_gene: TRBD1; v_gene: TRBV14; j_gene: TRBJ2-7; abundance: -; CDR3nt: TGTGCCAGCAGTCAGACGACAGGGAAGTTCTACGAGCAGTACTTC; CDR3aa: CASSQTTGKFYEQYF
d_gene: TRBD1; v_gene: TRBV2; j_gene: TRBJ2-5; abundance: -; CDR3nt: TGTGCCAGCACCGACGCTGGGACAGATGGTGAGCAGTACTTC; CDR3aa: CASTDAGTDGEQYF
d_gene: -; v_gene: TRBV15; j_gene: TRBJ1-6; abundance: -; CDR3nt: TGTGCCACCAGCAGAGAAGGGACAAGTTCACCCCTCCACTTT; CDR3aa: CATSREGTSSPLHF
d_gene: -; v_gene: TRBV29-1; j_gene: TRBJ2-5; abundance: -; CDR3nt: TGCAGCGTCAGTCGTGGCGGGGCGGGAGAGACCCAGTACTTC; CDR3aa: CSVSRGGAGETQYF
d_gene: TRBD2; v_gene: TRBV9; j_gene: TRBJ2-3; abundance: -; CDR3nt: TGTGCCAGCAGCGTGCAAGGACCACCAGGGAGGGGGCAGTATTTT; CDR3aa: CASSVQGPPGRGQYF
d_gene: -; v_gene: TRBV20-1; j_gene: TRBJ1-1; abundance: -; CDR3nt: TGCAGTGCTAGAGGGTTCAGTGAAGCTTTCTTT; CDR3aa: CSARGFSEAFF
d_gene: -; v_gene: TRBV5-1; j_gene: TRBJ1-6; abundance: -; CDR3nt: TGCGCCAGCAGCTTGGGGGCTAACATCGGTAGTACACCCCTCCACTTT; CDR3aa: CASSLGANIGSTPLHF
d_gene: -; v_gene: TRBV19; j_gene: TRBJ2-7; abundance: -; CDR3nt: TGTGCCAGTAGTATGCAGTCCTACGAGCAGTACTTC; CDR3aa: CASSMQSYEQYF
d_gene: TRBD1; v_gene: TRBV5-1; j_gene: TRBJ2-2; abundance: -; CDR3nt: TGCGCCAGCGCAGACAGGGGAGAAGGCACCGGGGAGCTGTTTTTT; CDR3aa: CASADRGEGTGELFF
d_gene: -; v_gene: TRBV28; j_gene: TRBJ1-1; abundance: once; CDR3nt: TGTGGTTCAAGGAGTCAGAACACTGAAGCTTTCTTT; CDR3aa: CGSRSQNTEAFF
d_gene: TRBD2; v_gene: TRBV2; j_gene: TRBJ2-7; abundance: -; CDR3nt: TGTGCCAGCAGAGCGGGGCCCTCCTACGAGCAGTACTTC; CDR3aa: CASRAGPSYEQYF
d_gene: -; v_gene: TRBV28; j_gene: TRBJ1-3; abundance: -; CDR3nt: TGTGCCAGCAGTTTAGGGGGGTCGGAGGGAAACACCATATATTTT; CDR3aa: CASSLGGSEGNTIYF
d_gene: TRBD1; v_gene: TRBV6-4; j_gene: TRBJ1-5; abundance: -; CDR3nt: TGTGCCAGCAGTACGGACAGGGGGCGGGGGCCCCAGCATTTT; CDR3aa: CASSTDRGRGPQHF
d_gene: -; v_gene: TRBV2; j_gene: TRBJ2-5; abundance: -; CDR3nt: TGTGCCAGCAGTGACGGGGACACCCCTAAGGGGACCCAGTACTTC; CDR3aa: CASSDGDTPKGTQYF
d_gene: TRBD2; v_gene: TRBV9; j_gene: TRBJ2-2; abundance: -; CDR3nt: TGTGCCAGCAGCCCGACTAGCGGGACAGACACCGGGGAGCTGTTTTTT; CDR3aa: CASSPTSGTDTGELFF
d_gene: -; v_gene: TRBV12-1; j_gene: TRBJ2-1; abundance: -; CDR3nt: TGTGCCAGCAGCCACCGGGACAGGGAAGGCAATGAGCAGTTCTTC; CDR3aa: CASSHRDREGNEQFF
d_gene: -; v_gene: TRBV30; j_gene: TRBJ1-5; abundance: -; CDR3nt: TGTGCCTGGAGTATAGCCGGTTATAGCAATCAGCCCCAGCATTTT; CDR3aa: CAWSIAGYSNQPQHF
d_gene: TRBD2; v_gene: TRBV27; j_gene: TRBJ2-1; abundance: -; CDR3nt: TGTGCCAGTACTCTAGCGGGGGGGCCAAACCGCTACAATGAGCAGTTCTTC; CDR3aa: CASTLAGGPNRYNEQFF
d_gene: -; v_gene: TRBV5-1; j_gene: TRBJ1-3; abundance: -; CDR3nt: TGCGCCAGCAGCTTGGAGGGGCTAATGACTGGAAACACCATATATTTT; CDR3aa: CASSLEGLMTGNTIYF
d_gene: -; v_gene: TRBV6-5; j_gene: TRBJ1-6; abundance: -; CDR3nt: TGTGCCGGCAGTTACTCGAGGGCCTCCTATAATTCACCCCTCCACTTT; CDR3aa: CAGSYSRASYNSPLHF
d_gene: -; v_gene: TRBV19; j_gene: TRBJ1-1; abundance: -; CDR3nt: TGTGCCAGTGTCCAGGGCATGAACACTGAAGCTTTCTTT; CDR3aa: CASVQGMNTEAFF
d_gene: TRBD1; v_gene: TRBV7-2; j_gene: TRBJ2-7; abundance: -; CDR3nt: TGTGCCAGCAGCGGTACAGGGGCTCGGGAGCAGTACTTC; CDR3aa: CASSGTGAREQYF
d_gene: TRBD1; v_gene: TRBV7-9; j_gene: TRBJ1-1; abundance: -; CDR3nt: TGTGCCAGCAGCCTGACAGGGTTTACTGAAGCTTTCTTT; CDR3aa: CASSLTGFTEAFF
d_gene: TRBD1; v_gene: TRBV18; j_gene: TRBJ2-7; abundance: once; CDR3nt: TGTGCCAGCTCACCTGGGACAGTCAAGAGGGAGCAGTACTTC; CDR3aa: CASSPGTVKREQYF
d_gene: -; v_gene: TRBV28; j_gene: TRBJ2-5; abundance: -; CDR3nt: TGTGCCAGCAGTTTAGCAGGGCAAGTCCAAGAGACCCAGTACTTC; CDR3aa: CASSLAGQVQETQYF
d_gene: TRBD1; v_gene: TRBV28; j_gene: TRBJ2-2; abundance: -; CDR3nt: TGTGCCAGCAGCCCTAACAGGGGGTGGCACACCGGGGAGCTGTTTTTT; CDR3aa: CASSPNRGWHTGELFF
d_gene: -; v_gene: TRBV25-1; j_gene: TRBJ1-4; abundance: -; CDR3nt: TGTGCCAGCAGTCGGGAAAAACTGTTTTTT; CDR3aa: CASSREKLFF
d_gene: TRBD1; v_gene: TRBV9; j_gene: TRBJ2-7; abundance: -; CDR3nt: TGTGCCAGCAGCGTAGGGGGGACAGGGTTTTCCGAGCAGTACTTC; CDR3aa: CASSVGGTGFSEQYF
d_gene: -; v_gene: TRBV2; j_gene: TRBJ2-7; abundance: -; CDR3nt: TGTGCCAGCAAAGGGGTTGCCGCCTACGAGCAGTACTTC; CDR3aa: CASKGVAAYEQYF
d_gene: TRBD1; v_gene: TRBV6-1; j_gene: TRBJ1-1; abundance: -; CDR3nt: TGTGCCAGCAGATCGGGACAGAGAAGCACTGAAGCTTTCTTT; CDR3aa: CASRSGQRSTEAFF
d_gene: TRBD1; v_gene: TRBV18; j_gene: TRBJ2-7; abundance: -; CDR3nt: TGTGCCAGCTCACCACCTGCACAGGGGCCAAGGACCTACGAGCAGTACTTC; CDR3aa: CASSPPAQGPRTYEQYF
d_gene: TRBD1; v_gene: TRBV30; j_gene: TRBJ1-5; abundance: -; CDR3nt: TGTGCCTATGGGACAGACAATCAGCCCCAGCATTTT; CDR3aa: CAYGTDNQPQHF
d_gene: TRBD1; v_gene: TRBV11-1; j_gene: TRBJ1-2; abundance: few; CDR3nt: TGTGCCAGCAGCTTAGCGGCAGGGGGCTCTGGCTACACCTTC; CDR3aa: CASSLAAGGSGYTF
d_gene: TRBD1; v_gene: TRBV11-3; j_gene: TRBJ2-1; abundance: few; CDR3nt: TGTGCCAGCAGCTCCCGGGACAGGGACAATGAGCAGTTCTTC; CDR3aa: CASSSRDRDNEQFF
d_gene: -; v_gene: TRBV14; j_gene: TRBJ2-7; abundance: few; CDR3nt: TGTGCCAGCAGCCTGTCACAGGGACCTCAGTACGAGCAGTACTTC; CDR3aa: CASSLSQGPQYEQYF
d_gene: -; v_gene: TRBV6-5; j_gene: TRBJ2-6; abundance: -; CDR3nt: TGTGCCAGCGGCAGGAGCAGGGGTGCCAACGTCCTGACTTTC; CDR3aa: CASGRSRGANVLTF
d_gene: TRBD1; v_gene: TRBV7-2; j_gene: TRBJ1-3; abundance: -; CDR3nt: TGTGCCAGCAGCCGTACAGGGGGCGCTGGAAACACCATATATTTT; CDR3aa: CASSRTGGAGNTIYF
d_gene: -; v_gene: TRBV6-5; j_gene: TRBJ1-1; abundance: -; CDR3nt: TGTGCCAGCCGGGTGGGGCACACTGAAGCTTTCTTT; CDR3aa: CASRVGHTEAFF
d_gene: -; v_gene: TRBV4-2; j_gene: TRBJ1-1; abundance: -; CDR3nt: TGTGCCAGCAGCCAAGGCAGGATGGAAGCTTTCTTT; CDR3aa: CASSQGRMEAFF
d_gene: -; v_gene: TRBV7-6; j_gene: TRBJ1-4; abundance: -; CDR3nt: TGTGCCAGCAGCCGCAGTATACCCTTTAATGAAAAACTGTTTTTT; CDR3aa: CASSRSIPFNEKLFF
d_gene: -; v_gene: TRBV2; j_gene: TRBJ2-7; abundance: -; CDR3nt: TGTGCCAGCTCCTACACCCTCGGGGACGAGCAGTACTTC; CDR3aa: CASSYTLGDEQYF
d_gene: -; v_gene: TRBV7-9; j_gene: TRBJ1-1; abundance: few; CDR3nt: TGTGCCAGCAGCTTACCGGGGGGCACTGAAGCTTTCTTT; CDR3aa: CASSLPGGTEAFF
d_gene: TRBD1; v_gene: TRBV6-1; j_gene: TRBJ2-1; abundance: -; CDR3nt: TGTGCCAGCAGTGAATCTTCGGGACAGGGTACGAATGAGCAGTTCTTC; CDR3aa: CASSESSGQGTNEQFF
d_gene: -; v_gene: TRBV4-1; j_gene: TRBJ1-4; abundance: -; CDR3nt: TGCGCCAGCAGCCAAAGGGGGAACAGGCGGGTAGGCGAAAAACTGTTTTTT; CDR3aa: CASSQRGNRRVGEKLFF
d_gene: TRBD2; v_gene: TRBV5-1; j_gene: TRBJ2-3; abundance: -; CDR3nt: TGCGCCAGCAGTCTAGCGGGGGGCACAGATACGCAGTATTTT; CDR3aa: CASSLAGGTDTQYF
d_gene: TRBD1; v_gene: TRBV11-1; j_gene: TRBJ1-4; abundance: -; CDR3nt: TGTGCCAGCAGCAAGGACAGGGTGAATGAAAAACTGTTTTTT; CDR3aa: CASSKDRVNEKLFF
d_gene: TRBD1; v_gene: TRBV19; j_gene: TRBJ2-7; abundance: -; CDR3nt: TGTGCCAGTAGTTCGTGGACAGGGACGGGGGAGCAGTACTTC; CDR3aa: CASSSWTGTGEQYF